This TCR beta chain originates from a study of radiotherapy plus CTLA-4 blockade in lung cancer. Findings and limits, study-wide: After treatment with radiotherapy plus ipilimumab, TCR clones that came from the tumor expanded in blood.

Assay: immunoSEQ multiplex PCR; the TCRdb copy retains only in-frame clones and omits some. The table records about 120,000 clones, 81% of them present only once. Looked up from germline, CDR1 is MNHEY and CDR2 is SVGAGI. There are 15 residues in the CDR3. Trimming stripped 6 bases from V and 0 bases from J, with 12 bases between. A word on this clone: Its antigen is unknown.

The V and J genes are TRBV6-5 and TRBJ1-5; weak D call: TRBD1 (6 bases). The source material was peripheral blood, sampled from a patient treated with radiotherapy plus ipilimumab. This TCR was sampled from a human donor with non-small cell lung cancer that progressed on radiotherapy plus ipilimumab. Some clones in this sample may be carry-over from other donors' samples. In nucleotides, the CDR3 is TGTGCCAGCAGCCGACAGGTCTCTAGCAATCAGCCCCAGCATTTT. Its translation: CASSRQVSSNQPQHF.